These T cell receptor beta chains were read from a single sample in a study of OX40 agonist ivuxolimab in advanced cancers. TCRdb's copy holds only in-frame clones and misses some; the assay was immunoSEQ multiplex PCR. In the table there are under 65,000 clones, more than 80% of which are singletons. Sequenced material: CD4+ or CD8+ T cells sorted from blood, taken in a trial of the OX40 agonist ivuxolimab. Receptors were obtained from an adult with an advanced solid tumor such as melanoma, head and neck, liver or kidney cancer. The conserved cysteine and the conserved F or W are not part of the CDR3 here.

v_call: TRBV15; cdr3_aa: ATSRDPGGGNTQY
v_call: TRBV11-2; cdr3_aa: ASSLTDGQFGYT
v_call: TRBV6-6; cdr3_aa: ASSYPGQGPEQY
v_call: TRBV5-6; cdr3_aa: ASSLAPGRGNNEQF
v_call: TRBV9; cdr3_aa: ASSVGPGGEGLYVGNEQF
v_call: TRBV30; cdr3_aa: AGDRSPNTEAF
v_call: TRBV6-5; cdr3_aa: ASSGGVNTEAF
v_call: TRBV19; cdr3_aa: ASSIETSGNYNEQF
v_call: TRBV5-4; cdr3_aa: ASSASVYEQY
v_call: TRBV28; cdr3_aa: ASSLGTGARETEAF
v_call: TRBV4-3; cdr3_aa: ASSPTTGPSDTQY
v_call: TRBV5-8; cdr3_aa: ASSLVGFGANVLT
v_call: TRBV6-5; cdr3_aa: ASSYSGTSGHGELF
v_call: TRBV27; cdr3_aa: ASRPLGHLSSYEQY
v_call: TRBV4-1; cdr3_aa: ASSQGGTLDIQY
v_call: TRBV5-1; cdr3_aa: ASSLDSSTDTQY
v_call: TRBV14; cdr3_aa: ASSQQRETQY
v_call: TRBV7-8; cdr3_aa: ASSSGVGNTIY
v_call: TRBV30; cdr3_aa: AWNRGGPLDTQY
v_call: TRBV6-1; cdr3_aa: ASSEPGGGYGYT
v_call: TRBV6-1; cdr3_aa: ASNQDFNEKLF
v_call: TRBV18; cdr3_aa: ASSPGMWNTGELF
v_call: TRBV2; cdr3_aa: ASGLALDEQF
v_call: TRBV4-2; cdr3_aa: ASSQEGGSNYGYT
v_call: TRBV29-1; cdr3_aa: SVGQNEKLF
v_call: TRBV7-9; cdr3_aa: ASSAAGQGLQPQH
v_call: TRBV30; cdr3_aa: AFRLGGQPYEQY
v_call: TRBV6-6; cdr3_aa: ASRPRDTRNTEAF
v_call: TRBV30; cdr3_aa: AWNRLKKETQY
v_call: TRBV28; cdr3_aa: ASSFVTGGGSPLH
v_call: TRBV10-3; cdr3_aa: AIQGGTGDGYT
v_call: TRBV30; cdr3_aa: AWTRGSYEQY
v_call: TRBV2; cdr3_aa: ASTSQGEQETQY
v_call: TRBV18; cdr3_aa: ASSGQGDINTEAF
v_call: TRBV20-1; cdr3_aa: SATSTNGYT
v_call: TRBV11-2; cdr3_aa: ASSPDLHDYEQY
v_call: TRBV30; cdr3_aa: AWSVTPYEQY
v_call: TRBV25-1; cdr3_aa: ASSRKGTDTQY
v_call: TRBV7-2; cdr3_aa: ASSLQRGTDLINIQY
v_call: TRBV7-7; cdr3_aa: ASSYSPGMEETQY
v_call: TRBV7-9; cdr3_aa: ASSSDRGATYEQY
v_call: TRBV5-4; cdr3_aa: ASSLGGRDSEAF
v_call: TRBV10-3; cdr3_aa: AIGDRDGYGYT
v_call: TRBV27; cdr3_aa: ASSHARGQGTDTQY
v_call: TRBV5-1; cdr3_aa: ASSDGQGGQPQH
v_call: TRBV15; cdr3_aa: ATSSRNRDPPSPLH
v_call: TRBV5-1; cdr3_aa: ASSIGQGTYTEAF